A single sample gave rise to the 30 T cell receptor beta chains below, sequenced in a study of memory CD4+ T cells and cytomegalovirus serostatus. The sort gate was single viable CD3+CD4+CD8-CD45RO+ cells for memory CD4+ T cells. Only in-frame clones appear in the TCRdb table, and some are missing; sequencing was by immunoSEQ multiplex PCR. Among more than 45,000 clones listed, about 81% were seen once. Material: memory CD4+ T cells from blood. These receptors were collected from an adult in good health and CMV-seronegative.

This rearrangement joins TRBV6-6 to TRBJ1-5; no clear D. Germline CDR1 MNHNY, CDR2 SVGAGI (reference sequence). The CDR3 runs 16 residues. V dropped 10 bases and J dropped 1 base, with 20 bases sitting between them. The CDR3: CATLQRRSGSNQPQHF. The CDR3 DNA reads as TGTGCCACCCTACAAAGGAGAAGTGGGAGCAATCAGCCCCAGCATTTT.

The chain links TRBV5-8 to TRBJ1-1; no clear D. The CDR3 is made up of 15 amino acids. Germline CDR1 is SGHTS and CDR2 is YDEGEE. Trimming pared 4 bases from V and 5 bases from J, leaving 18 bases between. In nucleotides, the CDR3 is TGTGCCAGCAGCGGGGAGGTGTGGGGAATGACTGAAGCTTTCTTT. As protein: CASSGEVWGMTEAFF.

The V call is TRBV7-2, the J call TRBJ1-1, with TRBD1 as a possible D gene (5 bases). Germline CDR1 reads SGHTA; CDR2 reads FQGNSA. V was trimmed by 1 base and J by 3 bases, leaving 15 bases between them. The CDR3 has 16 amino acids. The CDR3 DNA reads as TGTGCCAGCAGCTTAGATGGGTTGGTAGGGGACACTGAAGCTTTCTTT. Translation: CASSLDGLVGDTEAFF.

The rearrangement joins TRBV10-3 to TRBJ2-1; 8 bases fit TRBD2. Germline loops: CDR1 ENHRY, CDR2 SYGVKD. V gave up 3 bases and J gave up 4 bases; unmatched junction bases: 11. There are 17 residues in the CDR3. The CDR3 protein is CAISELGTRQAYNEQFF. The CDR3 DNA follows: TGTGCCATCAGTGAACTCGGGACTAGGCAGGCGTACAATGAGCAGTTCTTC.

This clone was recorded once. The chain is built from TRBV29-1 and TRBJ1-1, with a possible D match to TRBD1 (5 bases). Germline CDR1 SQVTM, CDR2 ANQGSEA. The CDR3 consists of 14 residues. Trimming stripped 2 bases from V and 3 bases from J, with 13 bases between. The CDR3 sequence: CSVEIRSGYTEAFF. As DNA, the CDR3 is TGCAGCGTTGAAATTAGGTCAGGGTACACTGAAGCTTTCTTT.

This clone was seen only once. The chain joins TRBV4-1 to TRBJ2-3, with a tentative D call TRBD2 (6 bases). The CDR3 extends over 16 amino acids. The V gene's germline CDR1 is MGHRA and CDR2 YSYEKL. The V end was cut by 1 base, the J end by 1 base, with 12 bases between. The CDR3 bases are TGCGCCAGCAGCCAAGGAGGAGGGGAGGGCACAGATACGCAGTATTTT. This codes for CASSQGGGEGTDTQYF.

This chain links TRBV18 with TRBJ1-1, with D maybe TRBD1 (6 bases). Germline V gene sequence: CDR1 KGHSH, CDR2 LQKENI. The ends were cut back, 6 bases at V and 7 bases at J, with 21 bases in the middle. CDR3 length: 15 amino acids. Here the CDR3 DNA reads TGTGCCAGCTCGATTAAAGCCGGGGGCGGAGGTGAAGCTTTCTTT. It translates to CASSIKAGGGGEAFF.

This rearrangement joins TRBV5-1 to TRBJ1-6; TRBD1 matches 9 bases. The CDR3 extends over 15 amino acids. After removal of 1 base from V and 5 bases from J, the junction contained 1 base not matched to a gene. Germline CDR1 and CDR2: SGHRS and YFSETQ. DNA for the CDR3: TGCGCCAGCAGCTTGCGGGACAGGGATAATTCACCCCTCCACTTT. Amino acids: CASSLRDRDNSPLHF.

A single count supports this clone. V and J are TRBV6-1 and TRBJ1-2; D may be TRBD1 (5 bases). The CDR3 is 14 amino acids. Deletions cut 7 bases from V and 0 bases from J, with 12 bases between. The germline CDR1 and CDR2 sequences are MNHNS and SASEGT. The CDR3 DNA is TGTGCCAGCACCGAGGGCAGGGCTAACTATGGCTACACCTTC. This sequence encodes CASTEGRANYGYTF.

The V call is TRBV27, the J call TRBJ2-7; 11 positions agree with TRBD2. CDR3 size: 16 residues. Per the germline V gene, CDR1 is MNHEY and CDR2 is SMNVEV (reference sequence). The J segment lost 2 bases and the V segment lost 5 bases, leaving 8 bases of the junction unmatched. In DNA form, the CDR3 reads TGTGCCAGCAGTCCGTCTGGGACTAGCGGAACCTACGAGCAGTACTTC. This encodes CASSPSGTSGTYEQYF.

The chain links TRBV7-3 to TRBJ2-1; TRBD2 matches 7 bases. V lost 10 bases and J lost 7; bases outside the gene matches: 16. The CDR3 is 15 amino acids. The V gene's germline CDR1 is SGHTA and CDR2 FQGTGA. The CDR3 region has the DNA TGTGCCAACTACCGAGGGAGGGTTACGAGGAATGAGCAGTTCTTC. Its protein product is CANYRGRVTRNEQFF. The full variable domain, rest sourced from reference TRBV7-3 and TRBJ2-1, is GAGVSQTPSNKVTEKGKYVELRCDPISGHTALYWYRQSLGQGPEFLIYFQGTGAADDSGLPNDRFFAVRPEGSVSTLKIQRTERGDSAVYLCANYRGRVTRNEQFFGPGTRLTVL.

There are a few counts of this clone. The rearrangement links TRBV7-9 to TRBJ1-5; 8 bases match TRBD1. This CDR3 has 16 residues. The V and J ends lost 4 bases and 5 bases, in that order; junction bases with no gene match: 10. Germline V gives CDR1 SEHNR, CDR2 FQNEAQ (reference sequence). The CDR3 reads CASSSRAGGLDQPQHF. The CDR3 coding sequence is TGTGCCAGCAGCTCGAGGGCAGGGGGCCTCGATCAGCCCCAGCATTTT.

This sequence joins TRBV27 and TRBJ2-1; D remains unclear. The V end lost 2 bases, the J end lost 6 bases, and 8 bases lay between the germline ends. Germline CDR1 reads MNHEY; CDR2 reads SMNVEV (reference sequence). The CDR3 sequence is 13 residues long. The CDR3 sequence is CASSLGPLNEQFF. DNA for the CDR3: TGTGCCAGCAGTTTAGGTCCCCTCAATGAGCAGTTCTTC.

The rearrangement uses TRBV10-3 and TRBJ2-3; D ambiguous. V was trimmed by 0 bases and J by 0 bases, leaving 4 bases between them. Germline V CDR1 and CDR2: ENHRY, SYGVKD. CDR3 length: 14 residues. CDR3 protein: CAISESFSTDTQYF. The DNA for the CDR3 is TGTGCCATCAGTGAGTCTTTCAGCACAGATACGCAGTATTTT.

This clone was seen a single time. The chain links TRBV18 to TRBJ2-6; a possible D gene is TRBD2 (5 bases). V lost 0 bases and J lost 2, with 5 bases in between. The germline CDR1 and CDR2 sequences are KGHSH and LQKENI. This CDR3 has 15 amino acids. In DNA form, the CDR3 reads TGTGCCAGCTCACCACCCGGGACTGGGGCCAACGTCCTGACTTTC. Translating gives CASSPPGTGANVLTF. Full variable domain (missing parts from reference TRBV18 and TRBJ2-6): NAGVMQNPRHLVRRRGQEARLRCSPMKGHSHVYWYRQLPEEGLKFMVYLQKENIIDESGMPKERFSAEFPKEGPSILRIQQVVRGDSAAYFCASSPPGTGANVLTFGAGSRLTVL.

V and J are TRBV2 and TRBJ2-4; the match to TRBD2 covers 10 bases. The CDR3 length is 16 residues. From germline, CDR1 is SNHLY and CDR2 FYNNEI. V shed 4 bases, J shed 6 bases, and the junction held 9 bases outside the gene matches. The CDR3 here is CASSAGLAEGRNIQYF. The DNA for the CDR3 is TGTGCCAGCAGTGCCGGACTAGCGGAGGGTAGAAACATTCAGTACTTC.

The rearrangement joins TRBV6-1 to TRBJ1-4; 7 bases are a match to TRBD1. CDR1 MNHNS and CDR2 SASEGT come from the germline V gene. This CDR3 has 15 residues. The V segment lost 3 bases and the J segment 8 bases; nucleotides outside the gene matches: 9. CDR3 in DNA: TGTGCCAGCAGTGACGGGACAGCCGGAGGGGAAAAACTGTTTTTT. Its translation is CASSDGTAGGEKLFF.

The rearrangement links TRBV19 to TRBJ2-5; TRBD2 matches at 7 bases. The V gene end was trimmed by 4 bases and the J gene end by 7 bases; junction bases not matched to a gene: 6. Germline loops: CDR1 LNHDA, CDR2 SQIVND (reference sequence). This CDR3 has 13 amino acids. The CDR3 here is CASSKGREGTQYF. The CDR3 coding sequence is TGTGCCAGTAGTAAAGGCAGGGAGGGGACCCAGTACTTC.

The gene calls are TRBV30 and TRBJ1-1, with D maybe TRBD1 (6 bases). V dropped 1 base and J dropped 8 bases, with 11 bases sitting between them. The CDR3 consists of 12 residues. Germline V lookup: CDR1 GTSNPN, CDR2 SVGIG (reference sequence). CDR3 DNA: TGTGCCTGGAGTGCATCTAGGGGGGAAGCTTTCTTT. Translated: CAWSASRGEAFF.

The chain joins TRBV6-5 to TRBJ1-1; D might be TRBD1 (6 bases). This CDR3 has 15 residues. Germline CDR1 is MNHEY and CDR2 is SVGAGI. Between the trimmed V and J ends, which lost 0 bases and 3 bases, there was a span of 11 bases. CDR3 loop: CASSYSRGGYTEAFF. CDR3 in DNA: TGTGCCAGCAGTTACTCGAGAGGGGGTTACACTGAAGCTTTCTTT.

CDR3 sequence: CASSLKAAEKLFF. CDR3 sequence (DNA): TGTGCCAGCAGCTTGAAGGCAGCTGAAAAACTGTTTTTT. The J gene is TRBJ1-4, the V gene TRBV5-6; D gene ambiguous. Germline CDR1 SGHDT, CDR2 YYEEEE. V lost 1 base and J 7 bases, leaving 8 bases between the germline ends. CDR3 size: 13 residues.

This clone was counted only a few times. The gene calls are TRBV6-5 and TRBJ2-7, with D unresolved. CDR1 and CDR2 (germline): MNHEY, SVGAGI. V was shortened by 1 base and J by 6 bases, with 10 bases between the two germline ends. The CDR3 spans 13 residues. The CDR3 region has the DNA TGTGCCAGCAGTTACTACCGCCGCTCCGAGCAGTACTTC. Protein sequence: CASSYYRRSEQYF.

The chain combines TRBV7-2 with TRBJ1-1; 9 bases line up with TRBD1. The CDR3 totals 16 residues. The V gene end was trimmed by 4 bases and the J gene end by 5 bases; junction bases not matched to a gene: 11. Germline V CDR1 and CDR2: SGHTA, FQGNSA. The CDR3 reads CASSSQTGGRATEAFF. DNA for the CDR3: TGTGCCAGCAGCTCCCAAACAGGGGGCCGGGCTACTGAAGCTTTCTTT.

The rearrangement links TRBV5-1 to TRBJ2-3; possibly TRBD1 for D (6 bases). Per the germline V gene, CDR1 is SGHRS and CDR2 is YFSETQ. V was shortened by 0 bases and J by 0 bases, with 14 bases between the two germline ends. This CDR3 region has 17 residues. In DNA form, the CDR3 reads TGCGCCAGCAGCTTGGCCGTAACACAGGGAAGCACAGATACGCAGTATTTT. Amino acid sequence: CASSLAVTQGSTDTQYF.

V and J are TRBV5-1 and TRBJ1-5; 7 bases are a match to TRBD1. V lost 1 base, J lost 5 bases, and 6 bases stayed unmatched. Per germline, CDR1 SGHRS and CDR2 YFSETQ. The CDR3 is 15 residues long. The CDR3 DNA reads TGCGCCAGCAGCTTGTTCACAGGGGAGGATCAGCCCCAGCATTTT. It encodes CASSLFTGEDQPQHF. The full variable domain, its missing parts supplied by reference TRBV5-1 and TRBJ1-5, is KAGVTQTPRYLIKTRGQQVTLSCSPISGHRSVSWYQQTPGQGLQFLFEYFSETQRNKGNFPGRFSGRQFSNSRSEMNVSTLELGDSALYLCASSLFTGEDQPQHFGDGTRLSIL.

The CDR3 region has the DNA TGTGCCTATACGACAGTGAACACTGAAGCTTTCTTT. It specifies CAYTTVNTEAFF. The chain has TRBV30 and TRBJ1-1, with D possibly being TRBD1 (5 bases). Trimming took 7 bases from V and 0 from J, leaving 9 bases between them. The germline V gene has CDR1 GTSNPN and CDR2 SVGIG (reference sequence). The CDR3 covers 12 residues.

This clone occurred once. V gene TRBV5-1 combines with J gene TRBJ2-6; D possibly matches TRBD1 or TRBD2 (6 bases each). The V end was cut by 4 bases, the J end by 2 bases, with 31 bases between. From germline, CDR1 is SGHRS and CDR2 YFSETQ. CDR3 length: 22 residues. CDR3 residues: CASSTENRFGGRGDAGANVLTF. The DNA of the CDR3 is TGCGCCAGCAGCACGGAGAACAGGTTTGGGGGGCGGGGTGATGCTGGGGCCAACGTCCTGACTTTC.

The chain employs TRBV9 and TRBJ2-3; D may be TRBD1 (7 bases). V shed 4 bases and J shed 6 bases, with 24 bases lying between them. CDR3 length: 17 residues. Looked up from germline, CDR1 is SGDLS and CDR2 is YYNGEE. This CDR3 is CASSTRQGGRVDDTQYF. Here the CDR3 DNA reads TGTGCCAGCAGCACCCGACAGGGAGGAAGGGTGGATGATACGCAGTATTTT.

This chain joins TRBV7-6 and TRBJ2-3, with 11 bases fitting TRBD2. With 5 bases clipped from V and 5 bases from J, the junction kept 3 bases outside the gene matches. CDR1 is SGHVS and CDR2 is FNYEAQ in the germline V gene. CDR3 length equals 14 residues. The CDR3, as DNA: TGTGCCAGCAGCCGGGGGACTAGCGGAGATACGCAGTATTTT. Translated, it gives CASSRGTSGDTQYF.

The V gene is TRBV29-1, the J gene TRBJ1-1, with TRBD1 identical over 7 bases. The CDR3 runs to 12 residues. Germline V lookup: CDR1 SQVTM, CDR2 ANQGSEA. After removal of 7 bases from V and 2 bases from J, the junction contained 4 bases not matched to a gene. DNA for the CDR3: TGCAGCGCATGGACAGGCAACACTGAAGCTTTCTTT. Its translation is CSAWTGNTEAFF.